Listed below are T cell receptor beta chains from one sample, sequenced in a study of T cell responses to AZD1222 COVID-19 vaccine. Sequencing used immunoSEQ multiplex PCR; TCRdb keeps in-frame clones, though not all of them. The sample lists 150,000 or so clones, about 91% occurring once. The sample consisted of peripheral blood, taken 28 days after the second AZD1222 dose. The receptors were gathered from an adult who received the AZD1222 COVID-19 vaccine. CDR3s include the opening cysteine and the closing phenylalanine or tryptophan. The D gene is left open where the match is weak. Not every row has a clone size; where given, it reads once, few, many or a size class.

length: 13; V: TRBV7-9; size: -; J: TRBJ2-2; D: TRBD1; DNA: TGTGCCAGCAGCCTGACAGGGCCCGGGGAGCTGTTTTTT; CDR3: CASSLTGPGELFF
length: 15; V: TRBV30; size: -; J: TRBJ1-2; D: -; DNA: TGTGCCTGGAGTGTACGCTTCAGGGGAAGCTATGGCTACACCTTC; CDR3: CAWSVRFRGSYGYTF
length: 16; V: TRBV5-4; size: once; J: TRBJ2-2; D: -; DNA: TGTGCCAGCAGCAAGGACACGATTCCGAACACCGGGGAGCTGTTTTTT; CDR3: CASSKDTIPNTGELFF
length: 13; V: TRBV7-8; size: -; J: TRBJ2-3; D: -; DNA: TGTGCCAGCAGCTTTAACAGGGCAGATACGCAGTATTTT; CDR3: CASSFNRADTQYF
length: 14; V: TRBV5-1; size: -; J: TRBJ1-4; D: -; DNA: TGCGCCAGCAGCTCGGACCGGGACCCAGAAAAACTGTTTTTT; CDR3: CASSSDRDPEKLFF
length: 16; V: TRBV11-3; size: -; J: TRBJ1-6; D: -; DNA: TGTGCCAGCAGCTTCCACGGGGGCTCCTATAATTCACCCCTCCACTTT; CDR3: CASSFHGGSYNSPLHF
length: 13; V: TRBV2; size: once; J: TRBJ1-4; D: -; DNA: TGTGCCAGCAGTGACAGCTATAATGAAAAACTGTTTTTT; CDR3: CASSDSYNEKLFF
length: 18; V: TRBV4-2; size: -; J: TRBJ2-1; D: TRBD2; DNA: TGTGCCAGCAGCCCGGGAGGTTTACTAGCGGGAGAGTACAATGAGCAGTTCTTC; CDR3: CASSPGGLLAGEYNEQFF
length: 13; V: TRBV10-3; size: once; J: TRBJ1-1; D: -; DNA: TGTGCCATCCACAGGGATGGCCTCACTGAAGCTTTCTTT; CDR3: CAIHRDGLTEAFF
length: 17; V: TRBV27; size: -; J: TRBJ2-6; D: -; DNA: TGTGCCAGCAGACGACAGAGCGGGCTCTCTGGGGCCAACGTCCTGACTTTC; CDR3: CASRRQSGLSGANVLTF
length: 14; V: TRBV6-5; size: -; J: TRBJ1-3; D: -; DNA: TGTGCCAGCGGGGGAATGGGCTCTGGAAACACCATATATTTT; CDR3: CASGGMGSGNTIYF
length: 12; V: TRBV5-4; size: -; J: TRBJ2-7; D: -; DNA: TGTGCCAGCAGCTTGGTGGTCGGACCTAAGTACTTC; CDR3: CASSLVVGPKYF
length: 14; V: TRBV28; size: -; J: TRBJ1-1; D: -; DNA: TGTGCCAGCAGTTTATTGGCGGGGAGGGCTGAAGCTTTCTTT; CDR3: CASSLLAGRAEAFF
length: 14; V: TRBV11-2; size: -; J: TRBJ1-1; D: -; DNA: TGTGCCAGCAGCTATGCGGTGGGGAACACTGAAGCTTTCTTT; CDR3: CASSYAVGNTEAFF
length: 13; V: TRBV11-3; size: once; J: TRBJ1-3; D: -; DNA: TGTGCCAGCAGCTTTAATCCCTCTAACACCATATATTTT; CDR3: CASSFNPSNTIYF
length: 16; V: TRBV27; size: -; J: TRBJ2-7; D: TRBD1; DNA: TGTGCCAGCAGTTTATCGCCGGGACAGGGTCTCCACGAGCAGTACTTC; CDR3: CASSLSPGQGLHEQYF
length: 14; V: TRBV6-5; size: -; J: TRBJ2-1; D: TRBD2; DNA: TGTGCCAGCAGCCGGGGGGGTTTGTACAATGAGCAGTTCTTC; CDR3: CASSRGGLYNEQFF
length: 15; V: TRBV10-3; size: -; J: TRBJ2-1; D: TRBD2; DNA: TGTGCCATTCGGACTAGCGGGAGGTCCTACAATGAGCAGTTCTTC; CDR3: CAIRTSGRSYNEQFF
length: 14; V: TRBV30; size: -; J: TRBJ1-5; D: -; DNA: TGTGCCTGGGCGCCCCGGGGCGGGAATCAGCCCCAGCATTTT; CDR3: CAWAPRGGNQPQHF
length: 13; V: TRBV30; size: -; J: TRBJ1-3; D: -; DNA: TGTGCCTGGAGTGATCTGGAGTGGGGCACCATATATTTT; CDR3: CAWSDLEWGTIYF
length: 13; V: TRBV7-9; size: -; J: TRBJ1-1; D: TRBD1; DNA: TGTGCCAGCACTGGACAGGGTCCTTCTGAAGCTTTCTTT; CDR3: CASTGQGPSEAFF
length: 17; V: TRBV7-7; size: -; J: TRBJ2-2; D: TRBD2; DNA: TGTGCCAGCAGCTTAAAATCCCCTAGCGGCCGCACCGGGGAGCTGTTTTTT; CDR3: CASSLKSPSGRTGELFF
length: 14; V: TRBV3-1/TRBV3-2; size: -; J: TRBJ1-2; D: TRBD1; DNA: TGTGCCAGCAGCCTCCGAGAGGGGGCGAGAGGCTACACCTTC; CDR3: CASSLREGARGYTF
length: 14; V: TRBV4-3; size: -; J: TRBJ1-1; D: TRBD1; DNA: TGCGCCAGCAGCCCCGGGACAGGTTACACTGAAGCTTTCTTT; CDR3: CASSPGTGYTEAFF
length: 13; V: TRBV15; size: -; J: TRBJ2-7; D: -; DNA: TGTGCCACCAGCAGGTACACTTCCTACGAGCAGTACTTC; CDR3: CATSRYTSYEQYF
length: 15; V: TRBV13; size: -; J: TRBJ2-1; D: TRBD2; DNA: TGTGCCAGCAGCTTATCTCTAGCGGGAGTCAATGAGCAGTTCTTC; CDR3: CASSLSLAGVNEQFF
length: 13; V: TRBV14; size: -; J: TRBJ1-1; D: -; DNA: TGTGCCAGCAGCCCGAATGGGGGCCCGAGGGCTTTCTTT; CDR3: CASSPNGGPRAFF
length: 15; V: TRBV9; size: -; J: TRBJ1-1; D: -; DNA: TGTGCCAGCAGCCCCCAACAGGTTGGTCGAACTGAAGCTTTCTTT; CDR3: CASSPQQVGRTEAFF
length: 16; V: TRBV11-3; size: -; J: TRBJ2-1; D: -; DNA: TGTGCCAGCAGCTTAGATAGGCGTAGCAAATACAATGAGCAGTTCTTC; CDR3: CASSLDRRSKYNEQFF
length: 13; V: TRBV7-2; size: -; J: TRBJ1-1; D: -; DNA: TGTGCCAGCAGCCCCAGGAGCAATTATGGGGCTTTCTTT; CDR3: CASSPRSNYGAFF
length: 16; V: TRBV5-6; size: -; J: TRBJ1-6; D: TRBD1; DNA: TGTGCCAGCAGCTTGGAGACAGGGGGCTGGAATTCACCCCTCCACTTT; CDR3: CASSLETGGWNSPLHF
length: 13; V: TRBV2; size: -; J: TRBJ1-1; D: -; DNA: TGTGCCAGCAGTCCCCCGGGGAACACTGAAGCTTTCTTT; CDR3: CASSPPGNTEAFF
length: 14; V: TRBV6-5; size: once; J: TRBJ2-1; D: TRBD2; DNA: TGTGCCATCAAACGGACTAGCTCCCACAATGAGCAGTTCTTC; CDR3: CAIKRTSSHNEQFF
length: 14; V: TRBV19; size: -; J: TRBJ1-4; D: -; DNA: TGTGCCAGTAGTCCGACTACAACTAATGAAAAACTGTTTTTT; CDR3: CASSPTTTNEKLFF
length: 15; V: TRBV21-1; size: -; J: TRBJ1-4; D: -; DNA: TGTGCCAGCAGCAGTTCCGGGACCTTTGGGGAAAAACTGTTTTTT; CDR3: CASSSSGTFGEKLFF
length: 11; V: TRBV20-1; size: -; J: TRBJ2-1; D: -; DNA: TGCAGTGCTAGTGGGGGGTGGGAGCAGTTCTTC; CDR3: CSASGGWEQFF
length: 13; V: TRBV3-1/TRBV3-2; size: -; J: TRBJ1-4; D: -; DNA: TGTGCCAGCAGCCAAGCCAGAGATGAAAAACTGTTTTTT; CDR3: CASSQARDEKLFF
length: 15; V: TRBV7-2; size: -; J: TRBJ2-3; D: -; DNA: TGTGCCAGCAGCTTGGAAACCTCAAGCACAGATACGCAGTATTTT; CDR3: CASSLETSSTDTQYF